A single sample gave rise to the 32 T cell receptor beta chains below, sequenced in a study of OX40 agonist ivuxolimab in advanced cancers. Sequencing used immunoSEQ multiplex PCR; TCRdb keeps in-frame clones, though not all of them. The sample carries 30,000 to 40,000 clones, 65% to 85% recorded once. Sequenced material: CD4+ or CD8+ T cells sorted from blood, taken in a trial of the OX40 agonist ivuxolimab. The receptors were gathered from an adult with an advanced solid tumor such as melanoma, head and neck, liver or kidney cancer.

The chain joins TRBV7-3 to TRBJ1-2; possibly TRBD1 for D (5 bases). Germline V gene lookup returns CDR1 SGHTA and CDR2 FQGTGA. The CDR3 covers 15 residues. The V gene lost 7 bases and the J gene lost 3 bases, with 18 bases spanning the gap. The CDR3 bases are TGTGCCAGCACCAAAAGGGGTGATTGGCACTATGGCTACACCTTC. Amino acids: CASTKRGDWHYGYTF.

A note on this clone: Mismatch with germline at one junction end may stem from a read error. The chain carries TRBV2 and TRBJ2-5, with 12 bases aligning to TRBD1. Germline loops: CDR1 SNHLY, CDR2 FYNNEI. The CDR3 extends over 12 amino acids. The CDR3 region is CASSLGDRGRNF. CDR3 sequence (DNA): TGTGCCAGCAGCCTGGGGGACAGGGGGCGAAACTTC.

A few counts support this clone. The chain has TRBV29-1 and TRBJ2-1; tentatively, D is TRBD2 (6 bases). This CDR3 comprises 13 residues. Germline CDR1 is SQVTM and CDR2 is ANQGSEA. Trimming removed 1 base from V and 12 bases from J, with 16 bases in between. CDR3 nucleotides: TGCAGCGTTGAAGGGAGTGGCGGGATCGGGCAGTTCTTC. Protein: CSVEGSGGIGQFF.

CDR3 nucleotides: TGTGCCAGCAGCTTGGCCGGGCTTAATTCACCCCTCCACTTT. It translates to CASSLAGLNSPLHF. J is TRBJ1-6 and V is TRBV5-6; no clear D gene. The germline V gene has CDR1 SGHDT and CDR2 YYEEEE. V lost 0 bases and J 6 bases, leaving 7 bases between the germline ends. This CDR3 has 14 amino acids.

The genes are TRBV7-8 and TRBJ2-3; the D is unclear. Germline V gene lookup returns CDR1 SGHVS and CDR2 FQNEAQ. There are 15 residues in the CDR3. The V end was cut by 1 base, the J end by 6 bases, with 14 bases between. The CDR3 loop reads CASSLGTKLGDTQYF. The CDR3 nucleotides are TGTGCCAGCAGCTTAGGAACCAAACTCGGGGATACGCAGTATTTT.

The V call is TRBV7-6, the J call TRBJ1-6, with 8 bases lining up with TRBD1. This CDR3 spans 16 amino acids. V was pared by 1 base and J by 6 bases, with 5 bases of the junction left unmatched. Germline CDR1 SGHVS, CDR2 FNYEAQ. The CDR3 DNA reads as TGTGCCAGCAGCTTAGGGACAGGGCGGAGTAATTCACCCCTCCACTTT. The encoded protein is CASSLGTGRSNSPLHF.

J is TRBJ2-7 and V is TRBV10-3; D could derive from TRBD1 or TRBD2 (5 bases each). Germline V gene lookup returns CDR1 ENHRY and CDR2 SYGVKD. The CDR3 length is 10 residues. Between the trimmed V and J ends, which lost 8 bases and 5 bases, there was a span of 7 bases. DNA of the CDR3: TGTGCCATCGGGACCCACGAGCAGTACTTC. It translates to CAIGTHEQYF.

The chain recombines TRBV28 with TRBJ2-3; TRBD2 aligns across 15 bases. The CDR3 spans 17 residues. Looked up from germline, CDR1 is MDHEN and CDR2 is SYDVKM. V lost 5 bases to trimming and J lost 6 bases; unmatched junction nucleotides: 9. Written as DNA, the CDR3 is TGTGCCAGCAGTACTCGGACTAGCGGGGGGGCATGGGATACGCAGTATTTT. This sequence encodes CASSTRTSGGAWDTQYF. Using reference TRBV28 and TRBJ2-3 for the parts outside the CDR3, the full variable domain is DVKVTQSSRYLVKRTGEKVFLECVQDMDHENMFWYRQDPGLGLRLIYFSYDVKMKEKGDIPEGYSVSREKKERFSLILESASTNQTSMYLCASSTRTSGGAWDTQYFGPGTRLTVL.

This clone occurred once. Written as DNA, the CDR3 is TGTGCCTGGAGTAGCGAGCCAGACACTGAAGCTTTCTTT. This codes for CAWSSEPDTEAFF. The chain employs TRBV30 and TRBJ1-1, with unresolved D. The germline V gene encodes CDR1 GTSNPN and CDR2 SVGIG (reference sequence). Trimming stripped 2 bases from V and 3 bases from J, with 10 bases between. This CDR3 comprises 13 residues.

The V gene is TRBV10-3, the J gene TRBJ1-1; TRBD1 aligns across 7 bases. V trimming: 10 bases; J trimming: 1 base; junction bases outside the gene matches: 3. Germline values: CDR1 ENHRY, CDR2 SYGVKD. This CDR3 is built from 12 residues. CDR3 coding DNA: TGTGCCACGGGGGACAGGAACACTGAAGCTTTCTTT. Its translation: CATGDRNTEAFF.

The chain couples TRBV11-1 to TRBJ2-7; D is unclear. Germline V CDR1 and CDR2: SGHAT, FQDESV (reference sequence). Deletions cut 1 base from V and 1 base from J, with 8 bases between. This CDR3 comprises 14 residues. The CDR3 nucleotides are TGTGCCAGCAGCTTAGGACCGACTTCCTACGAGCAGTACTTC. This gives the protein CASSLGPTSYEQYF.

The rearrangement links TRBV14 to TRBJ2-2; perhaps TRBD1 as D (5 bases). Germline V gene sequence: CDR1 SGHDN, CDR2 FVKESK. The V end lost 4 bases, the J end lost 4 bases, and 7 bases lay between the germline ends. This CDR3 region has 13 residues. Here the CDR3 DNA reads TGTGCCAGCAGCCGTGACAGCACCGGGGAGCTGTTTTTT. It yields the protein CASSRDSTGELFF.

This clone was counted only a few times. As DNA, the CDR3 is TGTGCCAGCACCCCCCTAGCGGGAGCCCCCTACAATGAGCAGTTCTTC. Its protein is CASTPLAGAPYNEQFF. The J gene is TRBJ2-1, the V gene TRBV6-4, with 10 bases aligning to TRBD2. Looked up from germline, CDR1 is MRHNA and CDR2 is SNTAGT. CDR3 size: 16 residues. V lost 7 bases and J lost 2; bases outside the gene matches: 8.

The genes are TRBV7-6 and TRBJ1-5, with unresolved D. The CDR3 spans 15 residues. CDR1 and CDR2 from the germline V gene are SGHVS and FNYEAQ. The V end lost 2 bases, the J end lost 1 base, and 9 bases lay between the germline ends. CDR3 loop: CASSLSHGSNQPQHF. CDR3 nucleotides: TGTGCCAGCAGCTTATCCCACGGCAGCAATCAGCCCCAGCATTTT.

This clone came up once. The junction departs from the called germline gene at one end, perhaps through a read error. The rearrangement uses TRBV7-7 and TRBJ1-4; 7 positions match TRBD1. This CDR3 has 14 residues. From germline, CDR1 is SSHAT and CDR2 FNYEAQ (reference sequence). In DNA form, the CDR3 reads TGTGCTAGCAGCCCCGGCAGGGGGGGCGAAAAACTGTTTTTT. Its protein product is CASSPGRGGEKLFF.

This chain links TRBV28 with TRBJ1-3; 8 bases align to TRBD1. CDR1 and CDR2 from the germline V gene are MDHEN and SYDVKM. The CDR3 consists of 15 residues. Trimming at V came to 6 bases and at J to 2 bases, leaving 6 bases not matched to a gene. CDR3 coding DNA: TGTGCCAGCAGCCCGCAGACAGGGGCTGGAAACACCATATATTTT. It is translated as CASSPQTGAGNTIYF. The whole variable domain, remainder taken from reference TRBV28 and TRBJ1-3, is DVKVTQSSRYLVKRTGEKVFLECVQDMDHENMFWYRQDPGLGLRLIYFSYDVKMKEKGDIPEGYSVSREKKERFSLILESASTNQTSMYLCASSPQTGAGNTIYFGEGSWLTVV.

This rearrangement joins TRBV6-1 to TRBJ2-5; the D call may be TRBD1 or TRBD2 (5 bases each). With 5 bases removed from V and 3 bases from J, the gap between germline ends came to 10 bases. The germline gives CDR1 MNHNS, CDR2 SASEGT. This CDR3 has 13 residues. CDR3 DNA sequence: TGTGCCAGCAGTTCGGGACCAAAAGAGACCCAGTACTTC. Amino acid sequence: CASSSGPKETQYF.

This chain uses TRBV11-1 with TRBJ2-7, with 8 bases matching TRBD2. Losses at the gene ends were 5 bases for V and 4 bases for J; bases not matched to a gene: 10. The CDR3 length is 15 residues. Germline V gene sequence: CDR1 SGHAT, CDR2 FQDESV (reference sequence). The CDR3 is CASSQSGLAPYEQYF. The CDR3 DNA reads as TGTGCCAGCAGCCAATCCGGACTAGCTCCATACGAGCAGTACTTC.

The genes are TRBV19 and TRBJ1-4; D is ambiguous. This CDR3 has 14 amino acids. Germline-derived CDR1 and CDR2 are LNHDA and SQIVND (reference sequence). Trimming took off 2 bases at V and 6 bases at J, with 10 bases between the two ends. For the CDR3, the DNA is TGTGCCAGTAGTATATCCCCGTCGGATGAAAAACTGTTTTTT. Its translation: CASSISPSDEKLFF.

The chain is built from TRBV4-1 and TRBJ2-1; weak D call: TRBD2 (6 bases). V was shortened by 0 bases and J by 4 bases, with 19 bases between the two germline ends. Germline CDR1 is MGHRA and CDR2 is YSYEKL. The CDR3 spans 18 residues. CDR3 sequence (DNA): TGCGCCAGCAGCCAAGAACCGGTTGGAGTGGCGGGGTACAATGAGCAGTTCTTC. Protein product: CASSQEPVGVAGYNEQFF.

This clone was found a few times. The rearrangement uses TRBV5-1 and TRBJ2-2, with 12 bases fitting TRBD2. The junction had 4 bases not matched to a gene; V was cut back by 3 bases and J by 4 bases. This CDR3 is 16 amino acids long. Germline V gene sequence: CDR1 SGHRS, CDR2 YFSETQ. The DNA for the CDR3 is TGCGCCAGCAGCTCTAGCGGGGGGGCGTCCACCGGGGAGCTGTTTTTT. It translates to CASSSSGGASTGELFF.

This clone came up once. CDR3 region: CASSAGYEQYF. The CDR3 bases are TGTGCCAGCAGTGCTGGGTACGAGCAGTACTTC. This rearrangement joins TRBV6-1 to TRBJ2-7; no firm D call. This CDR3 is built from 11 residues. Deletions cut 4 bases from V and 4 bases from J, with 5 bases between. CDR1 is MNHNS and CDR2 is SASEGT in the germline V gene.

The gene calls are TRBV19 and TRBJ1-3, with 8 bases fitting TRBD1. V trimming: 0 bases; J trimming: 1 base; junction bases outside the gene matches: 8. The CDR3 is made up of 18 amino acids. Per the germline V gene, CDR1 is LNHDA and CDR2 is SQIVND (reference sequence). The CDR3 region is CASSIDPAGGASGNTIYF. CDR3 in DNA: TGTGCCAGTAGTATAGATCCGGCAGGGGGCGCTTCTGGAAACACCATATATTTT.

This sequence joins TRBV5-6 and TRBJ1-1, with a possible D match to TRBD1 (5 bases). Trimming took off 2 bases at V and 2 bases at J, with 13 bases between the two ends. CDR1 and CDR2 from the germline V gene are SGHDT and YYEEEE. CDR3 length: 15 amino acids. The CDR3 is CASSFSGRANTEAFF. Written as DNA, the CDR3 is TGTGCCAGCAGCTTTTCTGGCAGGGCAAACACTGAAGCTTTCTTT.

This rearrangement joins TRBV6-1 to TRBJ1-2; D ambiguous. Germline loops: CDR1 MNHNS, CDR2 SASEGT. The germline V and J ends were trimmed by 7 bases and 3 bases, with 15 bases remaining between them. The CDR3 has 14 residues. CDR3 DNA: TGTGCCAGCACCCCAGGTGCGGGGTACTATGGCTACACCTTC. Translating gives CASTPGAGYYGYTF.

The chain joins TRBV25-1 to TRBJ2-4; 8 bases agree with TRBD1. Losses at the gene ends were 2 bases for V and 15 bases for J; bases not matched to a gene: 9. This CDR3 has 13 amino acids. CDR1 is MGHDK and CDR2 is SYGVNS in the germline V gene. The chain's CDR3 is CASSEGGTGRGYF. The DNA of the CDR3 is TGTGCCAGCAGTGAAGGGGGGACAGGCCGAGGGTACTTC.

The rearrangement joins TRBV7-9 to TRBJ1-1; D is possibly TRBD1 (5 bases). Germline V CDR1 and CDR2: SEHNR, FQNEAQ (reference sequence). The CDR3 consists of 14 residues. V lost 0 bases to trimming and J lost 5 bases, with 10 bases between them. DNA of the CDR3: TGTGCCAGCAGCTTAGCGCAGGGTGGGACTGAAGCTTTCTTT. Its translation is CASSLAQGGTEAFF.

V and J are TRBV6-6 and TRBJ2-1, with D unresolved. The CDR3 is 14 amino acids. CDR1 MNHNY and CDR2 SVGAGI come from the germline V gene (reference sequence). V was shortened by 2 bases and J by 5 bases, with 10 bases between the two germline ends. This CDR3 is CASSYPGPNNEQFF. CDR3 DNA: TGTGCCAGCAGTTACCCTGGACCGAACAATGAGCAGTTCTTC.

CDR3: CASSGDLAGVADTQYF. CDR3 sequence (DNA): TGTGCCAGCAGTGGGGACCTAGCGGGAGTCGCAGATACGCAGTATTTT. This chain connects TRBV2 to TRBJ2-3; 10 bases are shared with TRBD2. The germline V gene encodes CDR1 SNHLY and CDR2 FYNNEI. Losses at the gene ends were 4 bases for V and 4 bases for J; bases not matched to a gene: 8. This CDR3 region has 16 residues.

V and J are TRBV27 and TRBJ2-3; 8 bases are a match to TRBD2. Germline V gene lookup returns CDR1 MNHEY and CDR2 SMNVEV (reference sequence). V lost 3 bases to trimming and J lost 3 bases; unmatched junction nucleotides: 5. The CDR3 runs 15 residues. The CDR3 DNA is TGTGCCAGCAGTTTTACTAGCGGAATGACAGATACGCAGTATTTT. This translates into CASSFTSGMTDTQYF.

This chain uses TRBV15 with TRBJ1-3; weak D call: TRBD1 (5 bases). Deletions cut 0 bases from V and 0 bases from J, with 15 bases between. CDR1 LNHNV and CDR2 YYDKDF come from the germline V gene (reference sequence). CDR3 length: 18 amino acids. As DNA, the CDR3 is TGTGCCACCAGCAGAGATGTTTGGGGCACCAGCTCTGGAAACACCATATATTTT. It specifies CATSRDVWGTSSGNTIYF. The full variable domain, completed using reference TRBV15 and TRBJ1-3, is DAMVIQNPRYQVTQFGKPVTLSCSQTLNHNVMYWYQQKSSQAPKLLFHYYDKDFNNEADTPDNFQSRRPNTSFCFLDIRSPGLGDTAMYLCATSRDVWGTSSGNTIYFGEGSWLTVV.

The J gene is TRBJ2-1, the V gene TRBV29-1, with 14 bases matching TRBD2. J was trimmed by 6 bases and V by 2 bases; bases with no gene match: 3. CDR3 length: 15 residues. CDR1 SQVTM and CDR2 ANQGSEA come from the germline V gene. The CDR3 DNA sequence: TGCAGCGTTGAAACCGGGACTAGCGGGAGCAATGAGCAGTTCTTC. Amino acid sequence: CSVETGTSGSNEQFF.